The 18 T cell receptor beta chains in this list originate from one sample, sequenced in a study of control samples from healthy donors and cancer patients. Repertoires were generated with immunoSEQ multiplex PCR, while TCRdb's copy carries only in-frame clones and drops some. The data contain 40,000 to 55,000 clones, roughly 87% of them singletons. The sample taken for sequencing was PBMCs. These TCRs come from a middle-aged man with colorectal cancer.

The chain couples TRBV27 to TRBJ1-6; D not certain. With 6 bases removed from V and 9 bases from J, the gap between germline ends came to 15 bases. The CDR3 has 14 residues. CDR1 and CDR2 (germline): MNHEY, SMNVEV (reference sequence). The CDR3 loop reads CASSSDREPSPLHF. The CDR3 DNA sequence: TGTGCCAGCAGCTCCGACCGTGAGCCTTCACCCCTCCACTTT.

V gene TRBV28 combines with J gene TRBJ1-1; perhaps TRBD1 as D (5 bases). V was pared by 5 bases and J by 5 bases, with 21 bases between. Germline lookup yields CDR1 MDHEN and CDR2 SYDVKM. The CDR3 length is 16 residues. CDR3 coding DNA: TGTGCCAGCAGTACCCAATCACAGGTCCTGGGGACTGAAGCTTTCTTT. It encodes CASSTQSQVLGTEAFF.

The genes are TRBV12-5 and TRBJ2-3; D gene unclear. The CDR3 has 12 residues. Trimming took off 3 bases at V and 4 bases at J, with 5 bases between the two ends. CDR1 and CDR2 from the germline V gene are LGHNT and FRNRAP. The CDR3 protein is CASGLYSDTQYF. In nucleotides, the CDR3 is TGTGCTAGTGGTTTATACTCAGATACGCAGTATTTT.

The rearrangement joins TRBV30 to TRBJ1-3; the D is unclear. Trimming took 2 bases from V and 3 from J, leaving 14 bases between them. The CDR3 has 15 residues. Germline assignment: CDR1 GTSNPN and CDR2 SVGIG (reference sequence). The CDR3 region is CAWSRTGSLGNTIYF. In DNA form, the CDR3 reads TGTGCCTGGAGTAGGACGGGTTCTCTTGGAAACACCATATATTTT.

This chain joins TRBV10-3 and TRBJ2-1; 11 bases are shared with TRBD2. The CDR3 has 15 amino acids. The J segment lost 4 bases and the V segment lost 6 bases, leaving 5 bases of the junction unmatched. Germline V gene sequence: CDR1 ENHRY, CDR2 SYGVKD. CDR3 sequence: CAISLSGRGYNEQFF. The CDR3 nucleotides are TGTGCCATCAGCCTTAGCGGGAGGGGTTACAATGAGCAGTTCTTC.

This chain joins TRBV5-8 and TRBJ2-3; perhaps TRBD2 as D (5 bases). This CDR3 is 11 amino acids long. Looked up from germline, CDR1 is SGHTS and CDR2 is YDEGEE. The germline V and J ends were trimmed by 4 bases and 6 bases, with 6 bases remaining between them. CDR3 bases: TGTGCCAGCAGCACGGGGGATACGCAGTATTTT. Its translation: CASSTGDTQYF.

The V gene is TRBV29-1, the J gene TRBJ1-2; the match to TRBD1 covers 9 bases. Germline V gives CDR1 SQVTM, CDR2 ANQGSEA. Germline trimming cut 3 bases from V and 6 bases from J; bases unmatched to any gene: 2. The CDR3 sequence is 12 residues long. The CDR3: CSVEGQGHGYTF. In DNA, the CDR3 is TGCAGCGTTGAGGGACAGGGTCATGGCTACACCTTC.

The chain carries TRBV7-2 and TRBJ2-3; the D call may be TRBD1 or TRBD2 (6 bases each). V was pared by 5 bases and J by 4 bases, with 13 bases between. This CDR3 is 14 amino acids long. The germline V gene encodes CDR1 SGHTA and CDR2 FQGNSA. CDR3 residues: CASSLGGGADTQYF. CDR3 nucleotide sequence: TGTGCCAGCAGCCTAGGAGGGGGAGCAGATACGCAGTATTTT.

The chain joins TRBV5-6 to TRBJ2-7; TRBD1 aligns across 8 bases. CDR1 is SGHDT and CDR2 is YYEEEE in the germline V gene. The CDR3 loop spans 17 amino acids. J gave up 1 base and V 4 bases, and 13 bases lay outside the gene matches. DNA of the CDR3: TGTGCCAGCAGCGAATCACTTGGGACAGGCGTTTCCTACGAGCAGTACTTC. Translating gives CASSESLGTGVSYEQYF.

The CDR3 spells CASSQDRVRSYEQYF. In DNA form, the CDR3 reads TGTGCCAGCAGCCAAGACAGGGTTCGTTCCTACGAGCAGTACTTC. V is TRBV3-1 (or the pseudogene TRBV3-2) and J is TRBJ2-7; TRBD1 might be the D (5 bases). CDR1 is LGHDT and CDR2 is YNNKEL in the germline V gene (reference sequence). The CDR3 is made up of 15 amino acids. Trimming took 0 bases from V and 1 from J, leaving 10 bases between them.

The V and J genes are TRBV7-6 and TRBJ2-6; 10 bases are shared with TRBD2. Germline-derived CDR1 and CDR2 are SGHVS and FNYEAQ. This CDR3 has 17 amino acids. Trimming at V came to 3 bases and at J to 1 base, leaving 3 bases not matched to a gene. The CDR3 loop reads CASSLEAGGSGANVLTF. DNA for the CDR3: TGTGCCAGCAGCTTGGAAGCGGGAGGGTCTGGGGCCAACGTCCTGACTTTC.

Here the CDR3 DNA reads TGTGGGACAGGGATTAGCAATCAGCCCCAGCATTTT. Residues: CGTGISNQPQHF. The chain employs TRBV28 and TRBJ1-5, with 8 bases aligning to TRBD1. The CDR3 is 12 amino acids. Germline-derived CDR1 and CDR2 are MDHEN and SYDVKM. Together with reference TRBV28 and TRBJ1-5, the CDR3 gives the full variable domain: DVKVTQSSRYLVKRTGEKVFLECVQDMDHENMFWYRQDPGLGLRLIYFSYDVKMKEKGDIPEGYSVSREKKERFSLILESASTNQTSMYLCGTGISNQPQHFGDGTRLSIL.

This chain joins TRBV11-3 and TRBJ1-1; D is uncertain. The V end was cut by 5 bases, the J end by 4 bases, with 14 bases between. There are 14 residues in the CDR3. Germline CDR1 and CDR2: SGHNT and YENEEA. The CDR3 spells CASSLSRTSTEAFF. The CDR3 DNA follows: TGTGCCAGCAGCCTCTCCAGGACGAGCACTGAAGCTTTCTTT. The variable domain in full, completed from reference TRBV11-3 and TRBJ1-1, reads EAGVVQSPRYKIIEKKQPVAFWCNPISGHNTLYWYLQNLGQGPELLIRYENEEAVDDSQLPKDRFSAERLKGVDSTLKIQPAELGDSAVYLCASSLSRTSTEAFFGQGTRLTVV.

The table lists this clone with a count of one. V and J are TRBV7-2 and TRBJ1-5; D possibly corresponds to TRBD1 (5 bases). This CDR3 contains 14 residues. Germline V gene sequence: CDR1 SGHTA, CDR2 FQGNSA. Trimming removed 6 bases at V and 3 bases at J, with 12 bases between. CDR3 sequence reads: CASSPQGNNQPQHF. In DNA, the CDR3 is TGTGCCAGCAGTCCGCAGGGAAACAATCAGCCCCAGCATTTT.

This clone has only one observation. This chain joins TRBV9 and TRBJ1-3; possible D gene TRBD1, 6 bases. Germline-derived CDR1 and CDR2 are SGDLS and YYNGEE. Trimming left V 0 bases short and J 6 bases short, with 16 bases between. The CDR3 has 16 amino acids. This CDR3 is CASSVGGTPSLNTIYF. The DNA for the CDR3 is TGTGCCAGCAGCGTAGGCGGGACACCTAGCTTAAACACCATATATTTT.

V is TRBV27 and J is TRBJ1-2, with D maybe TRBD1 (6 bases). Germline values: CDR1 MNHEY, CDR2 SMNVEV (reference sequence). V lost 5 bases to trimming and J lost 2 bases, with 9 bases between them. CDR3 size: 13 residues. This CDR3 is CASSQGRNYGYTF. The CDR3 region has the DNA TGTGCCAGCAGTCAGGGGCGAAACTATGGCTACACCTTC.

The J gene is TRBJ2-7, the V gene TRBV27; D is possibly TRBD2 (5 bases). The CDR3 length is 12 residues. The V gene's germline CDR1 is MNHEY and CDR2 SMNVEV (reference sequence). The V end lost 6 bases, the J end lost 4 bases, and 10 bases lay between the germline ends. CDR3 sequence: CASRERPYEQYF. Written as DNA, the CDR3 is TGTGCCAGCAGGGAGCGGCCTTACGAGCAGTACTTC.

This chain uses TRBV3-1 (or the pseudogene TRBV3-2) with TRBJ2-5; 14 nucleotides agree with TRBD2. With 4 bases clipped from V and 5 bases from J, the junction kept 6 bases outside the gene matches. The CDR3 extends over 16 amino acids. Germline lookup yields CDR1 LGHDT and CDR2 YNNKEL (reference sequence). CDR3 in DNA: TGTGCCAGCAGCCCGACTAGCGGGAGGGCCTGGGAGACCCAGTACTTC. This sequence encodes CASSPTSGRAWETQYF.